The 12 T cell receptor beta chains in this list originate from one sample, sequenced in a study of vaccination and CD4 T cells after COVID-19. TCRdb processed the PCR reads anew with MiXCR; each CDR3 protein has one entry. The sample shows around 20,000 distinct CDR3 sequences, just over 60% of them seen only once. The sequencing used CD4+ T cells from blood, collected after SARS-CoV-2 vaccination. Every receptor here comes from a human donor who had recovered from COVID-19.

This clonotype was counted a few times. The rearrangement uses TRBV2 and TRBJ2-5, with 8 bases identical to TRBD2. V lost 4 bases, J lost 4 bases, and 5 bases stayed unmatched. This CDR3 contains 14 residues. The germline V gene encodes CDR1 SNHLY and CDR2 FYNNEI. In nucleotides, the CDR3 is TGTGCCAGCAGTGCTGGCGGGAGGAGAGAGACCCAGTACTTC. Translation gives CASSAGGRRETQYF.

The chain joins TRBV5-1 to TRBJ2-7; 9 positions agree with TRBD1. This CDR3 comprises 14 residues. Per the germline V gene, CDR1 is SGHRS and CDR2 is YFSETQ. The trim removed 2 bases at V and 3 bases at J, leaving 3 bases unmatched. CDR3 sequence (DNA): TGCGCCAGCAGCTTCACGGGACAGGGCTACGAGCAGTACTTC. Amino acids: CASSFTGQGYEQYF.

The CDR3 bases are TGCAGTGCTAAACTCTATCAAACCGGGACAGGGGTACATCAGCCCCAGCATTTT. It codes for CSAKLYQTGTGVHQPQHF. The chain couples TRBV20-1 to TRBJ1-5; 10 bases align to TRBD1. The V gene end was trimmed by 4 bases and the J gene end by 5 bases; junction bases not matched to a gene: 17. Germline assignment: CDR1 DFQATT and CDR2 SNEGSKA (reference sequence). The CDR3 totals 18 residues.

In this sample, this clonotype turned up a few times. This chain links TRBV20-1 with TRBJ2-1; possibly TRBD2 for D (5 bases). The germline V gene encodes CDR1 DFQATT and CDR2 SNEGSKA (reference sequence). The V end was cut by 4 bases, the J end by 1 base, with 17 bases between. This CDR3 region has 16 residues. The CDR3 sequence: CSAKGRSGGSYNEQFF. The CDR3 DNA follows: TGCAGTGCTAAAGGTCGTTCCGGCGGGTCCTACAATGAGCAGTTCTTC.

The V gene is TRBV7-3, the J gene TRBJ2-3; D remains ambiguous. Germline CDR1 SGHTA, CDR2 FQGTGA. Deletions cut 0 bases from V and 4 bases from J, with 2 bases between. The CDR3 length is 12 residues. CDR3 sequence: CASSLTPDTQYF. The DNA for the CDR3 is TGTGCCAGCAGCTTAACCCCAGATACGCAGTATTTT.

This clonotype was counted between two and nine times. The rearrangement joins TRBV6-1 to TRBJ2-7; 13 nucleotides match TRBD2. With V trimmed by 6 bases and J by 5 bases, 7 bases remained unmatched. Germline loops: CDR1 MNHNS, CDR2 SASEGT. This CDR3 comprises 15 residues. The DNA for the CDR3 is TGTGCCAGCAGCAAACTAGCGGGAGGGTTGAACGAGCAGTACTTC. This translates into CASSKLAGGLNEQYF.

The chain joins TRBV28 to TRBJ1-6, with 8 bases that match TRBD1. The CDR3 is 19 residues long. J gave up 0 bases and V 3 bases, and 10 bases lay outside the gene matches. Germline CDR1 and CDR2: MDHEN and SYDVKM. This CDR3 reads CASSLAPDRVDSYNSPLHF. The CDR3 DNA sequence: TGTGCCAGCAGTTTGGCCCCGGACAGGGTAGACTCCTATAATTCACCCCTCCACTTT.

The rearrangement links TRBV28 to TRBJ2-5; 11 nucleotides line up with TRBD1. Germline lookup yields CDR1 MDHEN and CDR2 SYDVKM. J was trimmed by 5 bases and V by 2 bases; bases with no gene match: 7. CDR3 size: 16 residues. The CDR3 region has the DNA TGTGCCAGCAGTTTACTAGGGACAGGGGGGTGGGAGACCCAGTACTTC. It is translated as CASSLLGTGGWETQYF.

The rearrangement links TRBV20-1 to TRBJ2-1; 10 bases match TRBD1. V was clipped by 2 bases and J by 5 bases; unmatched bases: 15. CDR1 is DFQATT and CDR2 is SNEGSKA in the germline V gene (reference sequence). CDR3 length equals 18 residues. The CDR3 nucleotides read TGCAGTGCTAGACCCCCTAGCGGACAGGGGGTTAAGGACAATGAGCAGTTCTTC. This sequence encodes CSARPPSGQGVKDNEQFF.

This rearrangement joins TRBV7-3 to TRBJ2-6, with D tentatively TRBD1 (6 bases). The germline V and J ends were trimmed by 5 bases and 0 bases, with 8 bases remaining between them. CDR3 length equals 15 residues. Per germline, CDR1 SGHTA and CDR2 FQGTGA. This CDR3 is CASSRTDSGANVLTF. DNA of the CDR3: TGTGCCAGCAGCCGGACAGACTCTGGGGCCAACGTCCTGACTTTC.

The V and J genes are TRBV11-2 and TRBJ1-2, with no clear D. CDR3 size: 12 residues. The V and J ends lost 1 base and 5 bases respectively, with 5 bases between them. The germline gives CDR1 SGHAT, CDR2 FQNNGV. This CDR3 reads CASSLAWYGYTF. CDR3 coding DNA: TGTGCCAGCAGCTTAGCTTGGTATGGCTACACCTTC.

This clonotype was seen a handful of times. The rearrangement uses TRBV24-1 and TRBJ2-1; D possibly uses TRBD1 or TRBD2 (5 bases each). The CDR3 contains 18 residues. V lost 4 bases, J lost 0 bases, and 18 bases lay in between. Germline CDR1 is KGHDR and CDR2 is SFDVKD. CDR3 protein: CATSDTLRGLSSYNEQFF. CDR3 in DNA: TGTGCCACCAGTGACACCCTACGGGGCTTGAGCTCCTACAATGAGCAGTTCTTC.